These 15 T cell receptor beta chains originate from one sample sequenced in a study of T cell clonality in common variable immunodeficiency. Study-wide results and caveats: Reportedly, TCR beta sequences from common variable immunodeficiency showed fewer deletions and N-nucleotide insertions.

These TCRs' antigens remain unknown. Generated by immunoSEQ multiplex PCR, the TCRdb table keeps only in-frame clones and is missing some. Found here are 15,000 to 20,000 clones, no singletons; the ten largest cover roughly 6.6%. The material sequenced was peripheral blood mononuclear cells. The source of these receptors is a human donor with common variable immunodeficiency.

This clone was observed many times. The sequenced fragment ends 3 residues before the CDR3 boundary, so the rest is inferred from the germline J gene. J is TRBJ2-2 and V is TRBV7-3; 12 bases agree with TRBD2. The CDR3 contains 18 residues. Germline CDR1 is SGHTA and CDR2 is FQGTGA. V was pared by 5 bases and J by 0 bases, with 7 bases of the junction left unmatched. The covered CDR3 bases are TGTGCCAGCAGCCACGGGACTAGCGGGTTTACGAACACCGGGGAG. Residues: CASSHGTSGFTNTGE. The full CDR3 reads CASSHGTSGFTNTGELFF.

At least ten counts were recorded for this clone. CDR3 DNA, as far as it was read: TGCGCCAGCAGCACGACTGGACAGGGCTCCTACGAG. Its protein product is CASSTTGQGSYE. The full CDR3 sequence reads CASSTTGQGSYEQYF. The chain employs TRBV5-1 and TRBJ2-7; 8 bases match TRBD1. The read ends 3 residues before the CDR3 terminus; that terminus is restored from the germline J gene. Germline trimming cut 4 bases from V and 0 bases from J; bases unmatched to any gene: 6. The CDR3 extends over 15 amino acids. The germline gives CDR1 SGHRS, CDR2 YFSETQ.

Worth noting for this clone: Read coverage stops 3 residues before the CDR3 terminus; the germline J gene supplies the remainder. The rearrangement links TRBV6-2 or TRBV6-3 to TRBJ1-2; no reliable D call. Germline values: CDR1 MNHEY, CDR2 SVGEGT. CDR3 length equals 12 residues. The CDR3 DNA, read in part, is TGTGCCAGCAGGCGCGGGTCTGCGGGC. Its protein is CASRRGSAG. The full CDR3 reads CASRRGSAGYTF.

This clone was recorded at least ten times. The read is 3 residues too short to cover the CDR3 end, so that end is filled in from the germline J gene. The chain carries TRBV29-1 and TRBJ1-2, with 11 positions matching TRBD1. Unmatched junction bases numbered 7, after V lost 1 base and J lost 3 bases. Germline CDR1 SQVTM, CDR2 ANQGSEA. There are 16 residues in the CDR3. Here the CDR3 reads CSVEGTGGLLDYGYTF. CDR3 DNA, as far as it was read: TGCAGCGTTGAAGGGACAGGGGGCCTGCTAGACTATGGC.

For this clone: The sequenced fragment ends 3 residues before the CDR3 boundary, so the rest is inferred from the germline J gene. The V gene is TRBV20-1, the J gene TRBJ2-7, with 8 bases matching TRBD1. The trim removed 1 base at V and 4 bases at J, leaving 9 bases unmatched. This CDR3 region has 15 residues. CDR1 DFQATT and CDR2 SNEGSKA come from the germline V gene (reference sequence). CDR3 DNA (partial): TGCAGTGCTAGAGGGGTGGACAGGGTACTGTACGAG. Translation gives CSARGVDRVLYE. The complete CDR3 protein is CSARGVDRVLYEQYF.

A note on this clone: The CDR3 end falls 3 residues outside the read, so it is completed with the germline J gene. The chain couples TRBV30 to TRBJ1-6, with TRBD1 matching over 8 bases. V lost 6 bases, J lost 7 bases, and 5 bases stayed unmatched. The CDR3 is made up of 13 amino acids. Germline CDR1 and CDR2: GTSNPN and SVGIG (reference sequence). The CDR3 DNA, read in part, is TGTGCCTGCCGACAGGGGCCGAATTCACCC. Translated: CACRQGPNSP. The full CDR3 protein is CACRQGPNSPLHF.

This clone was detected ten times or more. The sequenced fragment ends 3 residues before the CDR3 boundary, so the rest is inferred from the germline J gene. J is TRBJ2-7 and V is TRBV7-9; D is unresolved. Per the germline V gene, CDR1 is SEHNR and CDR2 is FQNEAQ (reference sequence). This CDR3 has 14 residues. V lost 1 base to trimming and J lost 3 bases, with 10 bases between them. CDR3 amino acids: CASSLEGPLYEQYF. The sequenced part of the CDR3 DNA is TGTGCCAGCAGCTTAGAAGGGCCACTCTACGAG.

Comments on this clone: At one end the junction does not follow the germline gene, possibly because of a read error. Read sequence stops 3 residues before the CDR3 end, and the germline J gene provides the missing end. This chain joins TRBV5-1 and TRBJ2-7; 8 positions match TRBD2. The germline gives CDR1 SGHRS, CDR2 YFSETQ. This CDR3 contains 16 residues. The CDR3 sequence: CASSFRAGESSSEQYF. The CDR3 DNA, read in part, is TGCGCCAGCAGCTTCAGAGCGGGAGAATCGTCCTCCGAG.

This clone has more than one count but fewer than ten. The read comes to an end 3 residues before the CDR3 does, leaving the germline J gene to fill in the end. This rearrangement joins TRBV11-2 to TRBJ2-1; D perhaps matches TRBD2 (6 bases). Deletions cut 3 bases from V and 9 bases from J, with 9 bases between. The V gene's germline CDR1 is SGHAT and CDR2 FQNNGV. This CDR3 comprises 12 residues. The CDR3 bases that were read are TGTGCCAGCAGCTTTGGGACTGTTGAG. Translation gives CASSFGTVE. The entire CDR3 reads CASSFGTVEQFF.

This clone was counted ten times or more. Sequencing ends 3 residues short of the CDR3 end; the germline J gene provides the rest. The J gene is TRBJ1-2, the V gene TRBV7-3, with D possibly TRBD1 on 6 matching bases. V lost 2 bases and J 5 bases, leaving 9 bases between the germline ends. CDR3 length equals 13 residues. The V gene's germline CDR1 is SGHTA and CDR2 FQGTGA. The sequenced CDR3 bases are TGTGCCAGCAGCTTAGGCCAGGGGTATGGC. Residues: CASSLGQGYG. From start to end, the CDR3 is CASSLGQGYGYTF.

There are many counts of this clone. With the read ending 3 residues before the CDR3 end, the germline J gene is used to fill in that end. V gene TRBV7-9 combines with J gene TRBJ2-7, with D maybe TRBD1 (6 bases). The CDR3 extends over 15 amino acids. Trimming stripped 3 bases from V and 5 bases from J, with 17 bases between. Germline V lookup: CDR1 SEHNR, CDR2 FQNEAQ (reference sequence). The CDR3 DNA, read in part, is TGTGCCAGCAGCTTGTTTGCTGGGACAAGGGACGAG. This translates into CASSLFAGTRDE. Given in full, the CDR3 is CASSLFAGTRDEQYF.

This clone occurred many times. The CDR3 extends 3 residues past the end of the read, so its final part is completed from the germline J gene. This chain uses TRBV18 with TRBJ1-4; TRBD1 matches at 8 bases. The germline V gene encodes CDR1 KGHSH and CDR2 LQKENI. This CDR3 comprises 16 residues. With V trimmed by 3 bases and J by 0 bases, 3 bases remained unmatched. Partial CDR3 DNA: TGTGCCAGCTCACCCTCAGGGGGCGCAACTAATGAAAAA. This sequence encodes CASSPSGGATNEK. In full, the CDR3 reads CASSPSGGATNEKLFF.

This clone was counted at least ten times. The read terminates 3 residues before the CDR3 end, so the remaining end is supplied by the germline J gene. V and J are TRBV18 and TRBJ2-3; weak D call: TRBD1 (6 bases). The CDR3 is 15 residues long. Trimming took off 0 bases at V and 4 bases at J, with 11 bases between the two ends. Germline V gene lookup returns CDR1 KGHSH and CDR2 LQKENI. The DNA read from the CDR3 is TGTGCCAGCTCACCACCGGACAGCCCCGCAGATACG. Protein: CASSPPDSPADT. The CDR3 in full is CASSPPDSPADTQYF.

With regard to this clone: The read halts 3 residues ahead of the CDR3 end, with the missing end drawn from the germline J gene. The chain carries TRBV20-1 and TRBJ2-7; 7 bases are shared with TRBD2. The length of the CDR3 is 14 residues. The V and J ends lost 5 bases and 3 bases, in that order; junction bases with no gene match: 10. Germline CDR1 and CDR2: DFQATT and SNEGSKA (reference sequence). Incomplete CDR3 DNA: TGCAGTGCTGTGCGGGGGATAAGGCTCTACGAG. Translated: CSAVRGIRLYE. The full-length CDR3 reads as CSAVRGIRLYEQYF.

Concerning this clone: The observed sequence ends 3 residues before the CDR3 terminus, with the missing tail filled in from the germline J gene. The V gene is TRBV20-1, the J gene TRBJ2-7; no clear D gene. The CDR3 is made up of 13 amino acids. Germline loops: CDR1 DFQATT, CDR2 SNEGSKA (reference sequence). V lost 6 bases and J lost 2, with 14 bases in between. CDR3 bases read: TGCAGTGCATACCGCGACAACACCTACGAG. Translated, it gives CSAYRDNTYE. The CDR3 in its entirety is CSAYRDNTYEQYF.